One and the same sample provided the 7 T cell receptor beta chains below, sequenced in a study of cytomegalovirus exposure and HLA in healthy donors. PCR was performed using 60 Vbeta and 13 Jbeta primers. Measured with immunoSEQ multiplex PCR; TCRdb has only the in-frame clones, and not every one. The sample lists under 200,000 clones, 60% to 85% occurring once. Sequenced material: PBMCs. These receptors were collected from a male donor in good health and CMV-seropositive.

The chain combines TRBV7-2 with TRBJ2-3; 9 nucleotides match TRBD2. With 6 bases clipped from V and 7 bases from J, the junction kept 14 bases outside the gene matches. Germline CDR1 is SGHTA and CDR2 is FQGNSA. The CDR3 runs to 16 residues. The CDR3 DNA reads as TGTGCCAGCAGTTCCGGGGGACGGCTAGCGGGGCATACGCAGTATTTT. Translation gives CASSSGGRLAGHTQYF. Looking up the rest from reference TRBV7-2 and TRBJ2-3 gives the full variable domain: GAGVSQSPSNKVTEKGKDVELRCDPISGHTALYWYRQSLGQGLEFLIYFQGNSAPDKSGLPSDRFSAERTGGSVSTLTIQRTQQEDSAVYLCASSSGGRLAGHTQYFGPGTRLTVL.

The V call is TRBV19, the J call TRBJ1-5; D is undetermined. CDR3 size: 18 residues. Trimming stripped 5 bases from V and 0 bases from J, with 20 bases between. The germline gives CDR1 LNHDA, CDR2 SQIVND (reference sequence). CDR3 in amino acids: CASSSVEFSGHSNQPQHF. The CDR3 nucleotides read TGTGCCAGTAGTTCCGTTGAGTTTAGCGGGCATAGCAATCAGCCCCAGCATTTT.

V gene TRBV19 combines with J gene TRBJ1-5; tentative D call: TRBD1 (6 bases). The CDR3 is made up of 17 amino acids. V was pared by 7 bases and J by 3 bases, with 22 bases between. The germline CDR1 and CDR2 sequences are LNHDA and SQIVND (reference sequence). For the CDR3, the DNA is TGTGCCAGTACCCCCCGCCCTAGCAGGGGCCTCAATCAGCCCCAGCATTTT. Its protein product is CASTPRPSRGLNQPQHF.

The chain combines TRBV5-1 with TRBJ2-1; TRBD2 might be the D (5 bases). V lost 0 bases and J 8 bases, leaving 9 bases between the germline ends. This CDR3 has 13 residues. CDR1 and CDR2 (germline): SGHRS, YFSETQ. Here the CDR3 DNA reads TGCGCCAGCAGCTTGGGGCTAGCATATGAGCAGTTCTTC. Translated: CASSLGLAYEQFF.

The CDR3 DNA reads TGTGCCAGCAGCTTAAACGGGGGGGACACAGATACGCAGTATTTT. Residues: CASSLNGGDTDTQYF. The gene calls are TRBV7-6 and TRBJ2-3; TRBD2 matches at 8 bases. V lost 2 bases to trimming and J lost 2 bases; unmatched junction nucleotides: 3. The CDR3 is made up of 15 amino acids. Germline V lookup: CDR1 SGHVS, CDR2 FNYEAQ.

V usage is TRBV19 and J usage is TRBJ1-1; D is possibly TRBD1 (5 bases). V gave up 3 bases and J gave up 0 bases, with 14 bases separating them. Germline V gives CDR1 LNHDA, CDR2 SQIVND (reference sequence). The CDR3 runs to 16 residues. The DNA for the CDR3 is TGTGCCAGTAGTATGAACCAGGGCGTTATGAACACTGAAGCTTTCTTT. Protein product: CASSMNQGVMNTEAFF.

This clone showed up just a few times. The chain couples TRBV29-1 to TRBJ1-1; 10 nucleotides match TRBD1. The CDR3 extends over 16 amino acids. CDR1 SQVTM and CDR2 ANQGSEA come from the germline V gene. The junction had 14 bases not matched to a gene; V was cut back by 5 bases and J by 5 bases. The CDR3 sequence: CSVRPGTGAGRTEAFF. The DNA of the CDR3 is TGCAGCGTTCGTCCCGGGACAGGGGCAGGGAGGACTGAAGCTTTCTTT.